This T cell receptor beta chain was obtained from a study of T cell responses to AZD1222 COVID-19 vaccine. The method was immunoSEQ multiplex PCR; TCRdb's version includes in-frame clones alone and lacks a portion of them. The sample contains fewer than 110,000 clones, under 95% of which appear only once. The CDR3 has 12 residues. CDR1 and CDR2 from the germline V gene are SGHNT and YYREEE (reference sequence). The ends were cut back, 0 bases at V and 6 bases at J, with 7 bases in the middle. The TCR was taken from an adult in good health. The sequencing here drew on peripheral blood, taken on day 0 of AZD1222 vaccination. The J gene is TRBJ2-7, the V gene TRBV5-4; D call uncertain. The CDR3 region is CASSLVGSEQYF. In nucleotides, the CDR3 is TGTGCCAGCAGCTTGGTAGGCTCCGAGCAGTACTTC.